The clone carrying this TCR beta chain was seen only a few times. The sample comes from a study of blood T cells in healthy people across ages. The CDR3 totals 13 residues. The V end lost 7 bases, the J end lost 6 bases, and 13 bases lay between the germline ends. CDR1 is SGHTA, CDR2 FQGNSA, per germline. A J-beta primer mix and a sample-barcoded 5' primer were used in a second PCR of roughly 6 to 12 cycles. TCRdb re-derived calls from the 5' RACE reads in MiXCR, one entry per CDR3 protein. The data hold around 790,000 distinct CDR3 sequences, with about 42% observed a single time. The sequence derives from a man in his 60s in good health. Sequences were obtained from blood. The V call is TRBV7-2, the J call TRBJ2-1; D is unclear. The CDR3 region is CASTSLASNEQFF. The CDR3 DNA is TGTGCCAGCACCTCCTTGGCGAGCAATGAGCAGTTCTTC.